This T cell receptor (beta chain) was sequenced during a study of T cell responses to AZD1222 COVID-19 vaccine. Per the germline V gene, CDR1 is LNHDA and CDR2 is SQIVND (reference sequence). V shed 3 bases and J shed 7 bases, with 13 bases lying between them. CDR3 size: 13 residues. Clones were sequenced by immunoSEQ multiplex PCR, and TCRdb holds only the in-frame ones, with some missing. The sample lists approximately 88,000 clones, about 88% seen once, with 5% in the top ten. The material was peripheral blood, obtained 28 days after the second AZD1222 dose. This sequence originates from an adult who received the AZD1222 COVID-19 vaccine. The rearrangement uses TRBV19 and TRBJ2-7; D is possibly TRBD1 (5 bases). The CDR3 DNA follows: TGTGCCAGTAGTATCCGGCAGGGCAATGAGCAGTACTTC. Translating it yields CASSIRQGNEQYF. Supplemented by reference TRBV19 and TRBJ2-7, the full variable domain reads DGGITQSPKYLFRKEGQNVTLSCEQNLNHDAMYWYRQDPGQGLRLIYYSQIVNDFQKGDIAEGYSVSREKKESFPLTVTSAQKNPTAFYLCASSIRQGNEQYFGPGTRLTVT.